The 10 T cell receptor beta chains reported below all come from one sample, sequenced in a study of tissue T cells after allogeneic stem cell transplantation. Generated by immunoSEQ multiplex PCR, the TCRdb table keeps only in-frame clones and is missing some. The table has some 43,000 clones, 80% to 95% seen once. This specimen was blood, taken before transplantation. Receptors were obtained from a woman aged 40-70 years who later had graft-versus-host disease after an allogeneic stem cell transplant.

The J gene is TRBJ1-2, the V gene TRBV5-1, with D tentatively TRBD1 (6 bases). Germline CDR1 SGHRS, CDR2 YFSETQ. The CDR3 is 14 amino acids. The V and J ends lost 4 bases and 7 bases respectively, with 17 bases between them. The CDR3 reads CASSPRTDAGGYTF. The CDR3 region has the DNA TGCGCCAGCAGCCCTAGGACAGACGCGGGTGGCTACACCTTC.

The V gene is TRBV30, the J gene TRBJ1-6; D remains ambiguous. CDR3 size: 14 residues. V was shortened by 4 bases and J by 0 bases, with 7 bases between the two germline ends. The germline gives CDR1 GTSNPN, CDR2 SVGIG (reference sequence). The CDR3 DNA sequence: TGTGCCTGGAAAGGGAGCTCCTATAATTCACCCCTCCACTTT. Amino acids: CAWKGSSYNSPLHF.

A single count supports this clone. In nucleotides, the CDR3 is TGTGCCAGCAGCTTATCGCCCTATGGCTACACCTTC. Amino acid sequence: CASSLSPYGYTF. V usage is TRBV7-9 and J usage is TRBJ1-2; D remains ambiguous. Looked up from germline, CDR1 is SEHNR and CDR2 is FQNEAQ (reference sequence). The CDR3 is made up of 12 amino acids. V lost 2 bases to trimming and J lost 4 bases, with 5 bases between them.

The chain uses TRBV30 and TRBJ2-5; D is uncertain. This CDR3 is 14 amino acids long. Germline V gene sequence: CDR1 GTSNPN, CDR2 SVGIG (reference sequence). V was shortened by 1 base and J by 2 bases, with 11 bases between the two germline ends. In DNA, the CDR3 is TGTGCCTGGAGTGGGTGGGCAGTGCAAGAGACCCAGTACTTC. This translates into CAWSGWAVQETQYF.

This chain joins TRBV2 and TRBJ2-7; TRBD2 is a possible D gene (6 bases). Germline assignment: CDR1 SNHLY and CDR2 FYNNEI. V lost 7 bases to trimming and J lost 0 bases, with 13 bases between them. The CDR3 has 14 amino acids. The CDR3, as DNA: TGTGCCAGCATGGGGGGACTTAGCTCCTACGAGCAGTACTTC. As protein: CASMGGLSSYEQYF. Filled out from reference TRBV2 and TRBJ2-7, the complete variable domain reads EPEVTQTPSHQVTQMGQEVILRCVPISNHLYFYWYRQILGQKVEFLVSFYNNEISEKSEIFDDQFSVERPDGSNFTLKIRSTKLEDSAMYFCASMGGLSSYEQYFGPGTRLTVT.

The genes are TRBV4-2 and TRBJ1-1; 7 nucleotides line up with TRBD1. The CDR3 totals 13 residues. J was trimmed by 11 bases and V by 4 bases; bases with no gene match: 10. CDR1 and CDR2 from the germline V gene are LGHNA and YNFKEQ. CDR3 loop: CASSLDRAEEAFF. The CDR3 nucleotides read TGTGCCAGCAGCCTAGACAGGGCTGAAGAGGCTTTCTTT.

In this sample, this clone is medium-sized. As DNA, the CDR3 is TGTGCCAGCGGACAGGGTCGAGGATACGAGCAGTACTTC. Amino acids: CASGQGRGYEQYF. This chain uses TRBV2 with TRBJ2-7; 8 bases align to TRBD1. The germline gives CDR1 SNHLY, CDR2 FYNNEI. With V trimmed by 8 bases and J by 4 bases, 7 bases remained unmatched. This CDR3 spans 13 amino acids.

The gene calls are TRBV4-3 and TRBJ1-5; D unclear. The CDR3 contains 13 residues. Trimming took 3 bases from V and 7 from J, leaving 10 bases between them. The V gene's germline CDR1 is LGHNA and CDR2 YSLEER. The CDR3 spells CASSHLLWQPQHF. In DNA form, the CDR3 reads TGCGCCAGCAGCCATCTTTTATGGCAGCCCCAGCATTTT.

The V call is TRBV7-2, the J call TRBJ2-5; TRBD1 matches at 7 bases. Germline V gene data show CDR1 as SGHTA and CDR2 as FQGNSA. This CDR3 contains 16 residues. V was clipped by 2 bases and J by 2 bases; unmatched bases: 8. CDR3 sequence reads: CASSLNRGTGQETQYF. DNA for the CDR3: TGTGCCAGCAGCTTAAACAGGGGAACTGGGCAAGAGACCCAGTACTTC. Complete variable domain (other parts from reference TRBV7-2 and TRBJ2-5): GAGVSQSPSNKVTEKGKDVELRCDPISGHTALYWYRQSLGQGLEFLIYFQGNSAPDKSGLPSDRFSAERTGGSVSTLTIQRTQQEDSAVYLCASSLNRGTGQETQYFGPGTRLLVL.

The chain is built from TRBV9 and TRBJ2-1, with 7 bases that match TRBD2. Unmatched junction bases numbered 9, after V lost 2 bases and J lost 7 bases. CDR1 SGDLS and CDR2 YYNGEE come from the germline V gene. The length of the CDR3 is 15 residues. The CDR3 protein is CASSVTAGVANEQFF. In nucleotides, the CDR3 is TGTGCCAGCAGCGTCACGGCGGGAGTCGCGAATGAGCAGTTCTTC.